This T cell receptor beta chain was sequenced for a study of T cells after posttransplantation cyclophosphamide. Study findings and constraints: TRB clonality was highly associated with recipient CMV seropositivity and reactivation. Blood and skin or GI T cell repertoires showed limited TRB overlap. Donor CD8+ memory clones often dominated recipient blood repertoires at later times.

This clone was observed many times. Its antigen is still unknown. V dropped 0 bases and J dropped 0 bases, with 4 bases sitting between them. Per germline, CDR1 SGHRS and CDR2 YFSETQ. There are 13 residues in the CDR3. Repertoires were generated with immunoSEQ multiplex PCR, while TCRdb's copy carries only in-frame clones and drops some. The sample yields 40,000 to 60,000 clones, without any singletons. The related graft donor's blood sample was taken on the day of bone marrow donation. The sample consisted of PBMCs. The V call is TRBV5-1, the J call TRBJ2-7, with unresolved D. This clonotype was obtained from a man aged 35 to 55 in good health, CMV-negative, and a related stem cell transplant donor. CDR3 protein: CASSLAGSYEQYF. The CDR3 DNA reads TGCGCCAGCAGCTTGGCAGGCTCCTACGAGCAGTACTTC.